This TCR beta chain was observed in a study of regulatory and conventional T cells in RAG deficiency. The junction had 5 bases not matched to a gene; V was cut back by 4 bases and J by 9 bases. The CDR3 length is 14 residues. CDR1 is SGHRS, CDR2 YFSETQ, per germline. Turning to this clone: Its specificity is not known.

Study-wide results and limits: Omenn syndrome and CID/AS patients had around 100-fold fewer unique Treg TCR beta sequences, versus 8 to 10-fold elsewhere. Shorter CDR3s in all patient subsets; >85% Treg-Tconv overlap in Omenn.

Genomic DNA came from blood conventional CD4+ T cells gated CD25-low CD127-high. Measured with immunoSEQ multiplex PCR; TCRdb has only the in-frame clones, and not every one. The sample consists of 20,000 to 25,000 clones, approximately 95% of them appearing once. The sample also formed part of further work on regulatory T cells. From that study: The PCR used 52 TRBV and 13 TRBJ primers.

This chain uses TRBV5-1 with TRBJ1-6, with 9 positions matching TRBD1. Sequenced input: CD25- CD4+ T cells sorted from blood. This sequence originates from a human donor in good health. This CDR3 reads CASSAGQGGSPLHF. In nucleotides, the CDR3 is TGCGCCAGCAGCGCGGGACAGGGAGGTTCACCCCTCCACTTT.